This TCR beta chain was captured in a study of T cell clonality in common variable immunodeficiency. General study findings and limits: Common variable immunodeficiency TCR beta sequences reportedly had fewer deletions and N-nucleotide insertions. The cause of increased CVID clonality remains unclear without subpopulation sequencing. Links between repertoire features and CVID complications were heterogeneity-limited.

TCRdb's table, derived via immunoSEQ multiplex PCR, lists solely in-frame clones and lacks some. The sample yields 20,000 to 25,000 clones, without any singletons. V lost 5 bases, J lost 5 bases, and 9 bases lay in between. Per the germline V gene, CDR1 is SEHNR and CDR2 is FQNEAQ (reference sequence). The CDR3 extends over 12 amino acids. CVID meant reduced serum IgG, IgA and/or IgM plus specific antibody deficiency. Blood came from CVID subjects not ill and not taking immunomodulatory or immunosuppressive medication. At least ten counts were recorded for this clone. The target antigen is unknown. The CDR3 end falls 3 residues outside the read, so it is completed with the germline J gene.

This TCR came from a human donor with common variable immunodeficiency. Source material: peripheral blood mononuclear cells. The gene calls are TRBV7-9 and TRBJ2-5; D might be TRBD2 (6 bases). Incomplete CDR3 DNA: TGTGCCAGCAGCACGAGCGGGGAGACC. This encodes CASSTSGET. The entire CDR3 protein is CASSTSGETQYF.